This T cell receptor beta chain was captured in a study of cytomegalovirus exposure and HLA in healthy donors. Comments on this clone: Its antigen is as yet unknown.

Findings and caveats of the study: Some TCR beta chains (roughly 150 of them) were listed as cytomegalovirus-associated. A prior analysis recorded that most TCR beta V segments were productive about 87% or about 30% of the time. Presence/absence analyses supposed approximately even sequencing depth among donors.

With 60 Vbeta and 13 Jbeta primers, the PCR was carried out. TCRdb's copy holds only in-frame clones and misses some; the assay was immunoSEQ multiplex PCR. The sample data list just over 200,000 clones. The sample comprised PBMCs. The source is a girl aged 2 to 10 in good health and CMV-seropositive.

The CDR3 nucleotides read TGCGCCAGCAGCTTCGGGAGCACAGATACGCAGTATTTT. Translating gives CASSFGSTDTQYF. This chain links TRBV5-1 with TRBJ2-3; D unresolved. Germline CDR1 and CDR2: SGHRS and YFSETQ. V was trimmed by 2 bases and J by 0 bases, leaving 4 bases between them. The CDR3 is 13 amino acids.